The 29 T cell receptor beta chains below were found in one sample sequenced in a study of OX40 agonist ivuxolimab in advanced cancers. TCRdb's copy holds only in-frame clones and misses some; the assay was immunoSEQ multiplex PCR. The top ten hold around 2% of the sample, which has about 99,000 clones, approximately 95% seen once. The material sequenced was CD4+ or CD8+ T cells sorted from blood, taken in a trial of the OX40 agonist ivuxolimab. These receptors were obtained from an adult with an advanced solid tumor such as melanoma, head and neck, liver or kidney cancer.

The chain employs TRBV6-1 and TRBJ1-1; D remains unclear. The CDR3 is 13 residues long. Germline V gives CDR1 MNHNS, CDR2 SASEGT. V lost 3 bases to trimming and J lost 6 bases, with 11 bases between them. CDR3 sequence reads: CASSDTPFPEAFF. CDR3 sequence (DNA): TGTGCCAGCAGTGATACACCCTTCCCTGAAGCTTTCTTT.

The gene calls are TRBV19 and TRBJ2-7; D could derive from TRBD1 or TRBD2 (5 bases each). Trimming left V 11 bases short and J 2 bases short, with 16 bases between. This CDR3 has 13 amino acids. Germline CDR1 and CDR2: LNHDA and SQIVND (reference sequence). CDR3 bases: TGTGCCTCCTCAGAGGGGAACCCCTACGAGCAGTACTTC. Translation: CASSEGNPYEQYF.

The chain is built from TRBV9 and TRBJ2-7; no clear D. The CDR3 runs 15 residues. Per the germline V gene, CDR1 is SGDLS and CDR2 is YYNGEE. Trimming took off 4 bases at V and 3 bases at J, with 17 bases between the two ends. In DNA, the CDR3 is TGTGCCAGCAGCCCCCGTACCTACGGGCACTACGAGCAGTACTTC. Residues: CASSPRTYGHYEQYF.

This chain connects TRBV19 to TRBJ1-5; the D gene is possibly TRBD1 (6 bases). This CDR3 has 14 residues. Trimming removed 7 bases from V and 5 bases from J, with 15 bases in between. CDR1 is LNHDA and CDR2 is SQIVND in the germline V gene (reference sequence). CDR3: CASTDRGSYQPQHF. CDR3 coding DNA: TGTGCCAGTACGGACAGAGGGAGTTATCAGCCCCAGCATTTT.

J is TRBJ1-1 and V is TRBV27, with a possible D match to TRBD1 (5 bases). CDR3 length: 15 residues. Trimming took off 0 bases at V and 1 base at J, with 9 bases between the two ends. Per the germline V gene, CDR1 is MNHEY and CDR2 is SMNVEV (reference sequence). The CDR3 DNA sequence: TGTGCCAGCAGTTTATCCGGCGGGGGGAACACTGAAGCTTTCTTT. As protein: CASSLSGGGNTEAFF.

The chain carries TRBV2 and TRBJ2-1, with D perhaps matching TRBD1 or TRBD2 (5 bases each). V was pared by 7 bases and J by 5 bases, with 18 bases between. CDR1 is SNHLY and CDR2 is FYNNEI in the germline V gene. CDR3 length: 15 residues. This chain's CDR3 is CASNIRGLENNEQFF. The CDR3 DNA sequence: TGTGCCAGCAATATTCGGGGCCTAGAGAACAATGAGCAGTTCTTC.

This chain joins TRBV7-9 and TRBJ2-7; 8 positions agree with TRBD1. The germline gives CDR1 SEHNR, CDR2 FQNEAQ (reference sequence). After removal of 5 bases from V and 2 bases from J, the junction contained 2 bases not matched to a gene. The CDR3 is 13 residues long. The CDR3 coding sequence is TGTGCCAGCAGCGCCAGGGGGCCCTACGAGCAGTACTTC. Protein product: CASSARGPYEQYF.

The V gene is TRBV5-4, the J gene TRBJ2-7; D not resolved. CDR1 and CDR2 from the germline V gene are SGHNT and YYREEE (reference sequence). The CDR3 is made up of 14 amino acids. V lost 4 bases and J 5 bases, leaving 16 bases between the germline ends. CDR3 sequence reads: CASSAPGLPNEQYF. The CDR3 DNA sequence: TGTGCCAGCAGCGCACCGGGCCTACCTAACGAGCAGTACTTC.

This chain uses TRBV2 with TRBJ2-4, with TRBD2 matching over 8 bases. Germline assignment: CDR1 SNHLY and CDR2 FYNNEI. The junction had 6 bases not matched to a gene; V was cut back by 5 bases and J by 6 bases. The CDR3 contains 14 residues. The chain's CDR3 is CASSSGLELNIQYF. The CDR3 region has the DNA TGTGCCAGCAGTTCGGGACTAGAGCTAAACATTCAGTACTTC.

This clone was recorded once. The chain joins TRBV15 to TRBJ2-7; no firm D call. Trimming cost V 5 bases and J 6 bases, with 14 bases left between them. The germline V gene has CDR1 LNHNV and CDR2 YYDKDF (reference sequence). This CDR3 comprises 13 residues. Written as DNA, the CDR3 is TGTGCCACCAGCCTACCGGGCTTCTTCGAGCAGTACTTC. Translation gives CATSLPGFFEQYF.

Note on this clone: Distinct nucleotide sequences in the sample also encode this CDR3. The chain is built from TRBV9 and TRBJ2-1; TRBD1 agrees at 9 bases. The ends lost 0 bases at V and 0 bases at J; junction bases unmatched: 4. CDR1 and CDR2 (germline): SGDLS, YYNGEE. The CDR3 totals 17 residues. Written as DNA, the CDR3 is TGTGCCAGCAGCGTAGCGGGACAGGGTGGCTCCTACAATGAGCAGTTCTTC. Its translation: CASSVAGQGGSYNEQFF. Together with reference TRBV9 and TRBJ2-1, the CDR3 gives the full variable domain: DSGVTQTPKHLITATGQRVTLRCSPRSGDLSVYWYQQSLDQGLQFLIQYYNGEERAKGNILERFSAQQFPDLHSELNLSSLELGDSALYFCASSVAGQGGSYNEQFFGPGTRLTVL.

This clone was counted once. The chain is built from TRBV13 and TRBJ2-7; D call uncertain. CDR1 PRHDT and CDR2 FYEKMQ come from the germline V gene (reference sequence). The CDR3 sequence is 13 residues long. The V end was cut by 0 bases, the J end by 0 bases, with 3 bases between. The CDR3 nucleotides read TGTGCCAGCAGCTTAGGGGCCTCCTACGAGCAGTACTTC. Its translation: CASSLGASYEQYF.

The chain uses TRBV19 and TRBJ1-2; D remains ambiguous. The CDR3 spans 12 residues. Germline CDR1 is LNHDA and CDR2 is SQIVND (reference sequence). The V gene lost 9 bases and the J gene lost 8 bases, with 16 bases spanning the gap. The CDR3 is CASRVGREGYTF. DNA for the CDR3: TGTGCCAGCCGGGTCGGGAGAGAAGGCTACACCTTC.

The chain uses TRBV28 and TRBJ2-2; D is undetermined. CDR1 is MDHEN and CDR2 is SYDVKM in the germline V gene. The length of the CDR3 is 14 residues. Trimming removed 1 base from V and 1 base from J, with 4 bases in between. The CDR3 is CASSLLRNTGELFF. The CDR3 bases are TGTGCCAGCAGTTTATTACGGAACACCGGGGAGCTGTTTTTT.

This sequence joins TRBV6-6 and TRBJ1-2, with 8 bases aligning to TRBD1. The CDR3 extends over 14 amino acids. Germline V gives CDR1 MNHNY, CDR2 SVGAGI (reference sequence). V was pared by 2 bases and J by 8 bases, with 7 bases of the junction left unmatched. DNA of the CDR3: TGTGCCAGCAGTTACACCCGGACAGGGAACGGCTACACCTTC. It yields the protein CASSYTRTGNGYTF.

This rearrangement joins TRBV4-1 to TRBJ2-7; perhaps TRBD1 as D (6 bases). The length of the CDR3 is 14 residues. The V end was cut by 0 bases, the J end by 5 bases, with 11 bases between. Germline loops: CDR1 MGHRA, CDR2 YSYEKL. CDR3 DNA: TGCGCCAGCAGCCAAGAAAGACAGGAGAACGAGCAGTACTTC. It translates to CASSQERQENEQYF.

V gene TRBV7-6 combines with J gene TRBJ2-7; TRBD2 matches 15 bases. With 5 bases clipped from V and 5 bases from J, the junction kept 1 base outside the gene matches. Germline CDR1 and CDR2: SGHVS and FNYEAQ. CDR3 length equals 14 residues. Here the CDR3 reads CASSRTSGGDEQYF. Written as DNA, the CDR3 is TGTGCCAGCAGCCGGACTAGCGGGGGGGACGAGCAGTACTTC. Using reference TRBV7-6 and TRBJ2-7 for the parts outside the CDR3, the full variable domain is GAGVSQSPRYKVTKRGQDVALRCDPISGHVSLYWYRQALGQGPEFLTYFNYEAQQDKSGLPNDRFSAERPEGSISTLTIQRTEQRDSAMYRCASSRTSGGDEQYFGPGTRLTVT.

The chain recombines TRBV7-8 with TRBJ2-7; TRBD2 matches 8 bases. The CDR3 is 14 residues long. Germline V gene sequence: CDR1 SGHVS, CDR2 FQNEAQ. The V and J ends lost 7 bases and 2 bases, in that order; junction bases with no gene match: 7. The CDR3 loop is CASKELAVTYEQYF. For the CDR3, the DNA is TGTGCCAGCAAGGAACTAGCGGTAACCTACGAGCAGTACTTC.

The CDR3 region is CASSSRGGELFF. CDR3 DNA: TGTGCCAGCAGTTCCCGTGGGGGGGAGCTGTTTTTT. The chain recombines TRBV27 with TRBJ2-2; D is undetermined. The CDR3 is 12 amino acids. Germline-derived CDR1 and CDR2 are MNHEY and SMNVEV (reference sequence). V lost 4 bases and J 8 bases, leaving 8 bases between the germline ends.

V and J are TRBV10-3 and TRBJ2-7; TRBD1 matches at 8 bases. Germline V gives CDR1 ENHRY, CDR2 SYGVKD. Trimming cost V 2 bases and J 3 bases; bases outside gene matches: 0. The CDR3 spans 13 residues. This CDR3 reads CAISETGGYEQYF. DNA for the CDR3: TGTGCCATCAGTGAGACAGGGGGCTACGAGCAGTACTTC.

The rearrangement joins TRBV5-1 to TRBJ1-4; the D is unclear. Looked up from germline, CDR1 is SGHRS and CDR2 is YFSETQ. With 4 bases removed from V and 8 bases from J, the gap between germline ends came to 18 bases. This CDR3 is 15 amino acids long. Here the CDR3 reads CASSHASGWGEKLFF. CDR3 nucleotides: TGCGCCAGCAGCCACGCGTCGGGGTGGGGAGAAAAACTGTTTTTT.

The gene calls are TRBV2 and TRBJ2-1; D possibly corresponds to TRBD1 (6 bases). The V and J ends lost 7 bases and 7 bases respectively, with 8 bases between them. Germline-derived CDR1 and CDR2 are SNHLY and FYNNEI. The CDR3 has 11 amino acids. Here the CDR3 DNA reads TGTGCCAGCAACAGGGATAATGAGCAGTTCTTC. This gives the protein CASNRDNEQFF. The full variable domain, its missing parts supplied by reference TRBV2 and TRBJ2-1, is EPEVTQTPSHQVTQMGQEVILRCVPISNHLYFYWYRQILGQKVEFLVSFYNNEISEKSEIFDDQFSVERPDGSNFTLKIRSTKLEDSAMYFCASNRDNEQFFGPGTRLTVL.

The CDR3 DNA is TGTGCCAGCAGTTCCGGGACAGGGGGCGCGAACACTGAAGCTTTCTTT. Protein product: CASSSGTGGANTEAFF. The rearrangement links TRBV27 to TRBJ1-1, with 12 bases lining up with TRBD1. The CDR3 spans 16 residues. The germline V gene encodes CDR1 MNHEY and CDR2 SMNVEV (reference sequence). The junction had 4 bases not matched to a gene; V was cut back by 4 bases and J by 1 base.

The chain has TRBV10-3 and TRBJ2-7; 7 bases match TRBD1. With V trimmed by 0 bases and J by 3 bases, 2 bases remained unmatched. This CDR3 comprises 14 residues. Germline CDR1 reads ENHRY; CDR2 reads SYGVKD. The CDR3: CAISESAGGYEQYF. DNA of the CDR3: TGTGCCATCAGTGAGTCGGCAGGGGGCTACGAGCAGTACTTC.

This clone came up once. CDR3 DNA sequence: TGCGCCAGCAGCCAGGGGAGGGAGAGGGGCAATGAGCAGTTCTTC. As protein: CASSQGRERGNEQFF. The genes are TRBV4-1 and TRBJ2-1; 7 nucleotides agree with TRBD2. Germline loops: CDR1 MGHRA, CDR2 YSYEKL. CDR3 size: 15 residues. Trimming cost V 3 bases and J 6 bases; bases outside gene matches: 8.

This clone came up once. The CDR3, as DNA: TGTGCCAGTAGTATGGGGGACTCTTACAATGAGCAGTTCTTC. Its protein is CASSMGDSYNEQFF. This rearrangement joins TRBV19 to TRBJ2-1; maybe TRBD2 (6 bases). The V and J ends lost 3 bases and 4 bases respectively, with 10 bases between them. The CDR3 length is 14 residues. Germline V CDR1 and CDR2: LNHDA, SQIVND (reference sequence).

This chain joins TRBV7-9 and TRBJ2-7; a possible D gene is TRBD2 (5 bases). The CDR3 length is 12 residues. CDR1 is SEHNR, CDR2 FQNEAQ, per germline (reference sequence). The V end lost 5 bases, the J end lost 4 bases, and 9 bases lay between the germline ends. CDR3: CASSLSGYEQYF. In DNA form, the CDR3 reads TGTGCCAGCAGCCTTTCGGGGTACGAGCAGTACTTC.

This chain joins TRBV5-5 and TRBJ2-1; 12 bases align to TRBD2. The CDR3 loop spans 16 amino acids. The V gene's germline CDR1 is SGHKS and CDR2 YYEKEE (reference sequence). Germline trimming cut 1 base from V and 2 bases from J; bases unmatched to any gene: 1. This chain's CDR3 is CASSLRLAGAYNEQFF. In DNA form, the CDR3 reads TGTGCCAGCAGCTTGAGACTAGCGGGAGCCTACAATGAGCAGTTCTTC.

The chain employs TRBV2 and TRBJ2-2; tentative D call: TRBD1 (7 bases). V was pared by 1 base and J by 4 bases, with 28 bases between. The germline gives CDR1 SNHLY, CDR2 FYNNEI. This CDR3 region has 21 residues. CDR3 in DNA: TGTGCCAGCAGTGAAGGTACCTCCGGGACAGATCTCGGGAGCGGCACCGGGGAGCTGTTTTTT. Protein sequence: CASSEGTSGTDLGSGTGELFF.